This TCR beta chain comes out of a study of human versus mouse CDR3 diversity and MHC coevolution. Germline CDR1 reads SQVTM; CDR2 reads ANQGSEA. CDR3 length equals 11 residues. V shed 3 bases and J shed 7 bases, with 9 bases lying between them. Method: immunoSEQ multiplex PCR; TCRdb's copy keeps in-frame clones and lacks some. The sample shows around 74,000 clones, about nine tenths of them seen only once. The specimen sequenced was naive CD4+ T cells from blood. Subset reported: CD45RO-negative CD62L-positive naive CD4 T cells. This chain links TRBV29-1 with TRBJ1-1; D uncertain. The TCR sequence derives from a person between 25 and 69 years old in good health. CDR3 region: CSVEGRFEAFF. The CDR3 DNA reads TGCAGCGTTGAGGGCAGGTTTGAAGCTTTCTTT.